This TCR beta chain was sequenced during a study of T cell responses to AZD1222 COVID-19 vaccine. Produced via immunoSEQ multiplex PCR; TCRdb's table is partial and in-frame only. This table holds about 120,000 clones, about 88% found once. Whole-study results and caveats: The donors showed a predominance of white British ancestry and of females, with possible underestimation of clonal diversity.

The CDR3 spans 15 residues. Germline V gene data show CDR1 as SGHDN and CDR2 as FVKESK. The germline V and J ends were trimmed by 4 bases and 10 bases, with 20 bases remaining between them. With respect to this clone: Its antigen remains unidentified.

This specimen was peripheral blood, taken on day 0 of AZD1222 vaccination. This receptor was obtained from an adult in good health. V and J are TRBV14 and TRBJ2-1; D possibly uses TRBD1 or TRBD2 (5 bases each). The CDR3 protein is CASSPAGTSLTEQFF. CDR3 nucleotide sequence: TGTGCCAGCAGCCCCGCCGGGACGAGCCTAACCGAGCAGTTCTTC.